The clone carrying this T cell receptor (beta chain) was counted a single time. Its antigen is still unknown. CDR1 is MNHNY and CDR2 is SVGAGI in the germline V gene (reference sequence). V shed 5 bases and J shed 7 bases, with 14 bases lying between them. The CDR3 runs 14 residues. This sample stems from a study of T cells in localized non-small cell lung cancer. Study conclusions and caveats: The study linked higher blood T cell density to longer overall survival. Maximal T cell clonality occurred in uninvolved adjacent lung, with tumor ranking below it. Detection in adjacent lung was observed for a median around 50 of the top 100 tumor clones. Multi-region tumor sequencing was not done, so intratumor heterogeneity could not be excluded.

Sequencing was performed with immunoSEQ multiplex PCR; in TCRdb, only in-frame clones are kept and a portion is missing. The top ten clones hold around 2.8% of a sample with 86,000 or so clones, 70% to 90% of them seen once. Specimen: peripheral blood, collected before any cancer treatment. The origin of this receptor is a man between 40 and 69 years old with stage I lung adenocarcinoma. V and J are TRBV6-6 and TRBJ2-2, with D possibly matching TRBD2 (5 bases). The DNA for the CDR3 is TGTGCCAGCAGTGTAGCGTCCTCAAACGGGGAGCTGTTTTTT. This gives the protein CASSVASSNGELFF.